A selection of T cell receptor beta chains follows, all from one sample in a study of blood T cell repertoires in COVID-19. Clones were sequenced by immunoSEQ multiplex PCR, and TCRdb holds only the in-frame ones, with some missing. This table has fewer than 200,000 clones, 83% appearing once. Sequenced material: peripheral blood. Source of these receptors: a woman at least 80 years old with acute or convalescent COVID-19. Both conserved end residues are part of each CDR3. Fields, in order: CDR3 length, D gene, V gene, CDR3 protein. The D gene is left open where the match is weak.

>14|TRBD1|TRBV7-7
CASSWDRATGELFF
>14|NA|TRBV4-3
CASSQDMGGEKLFF
>14|TRBD1|TRBV19
CASSKRTGPDTQYF
>15|TRBD1|TRBV18
CASSPPAGGQETQYF
>13|NA|TRBV7-2
CASSLSFSYEQYF
>14|NA|TRBV3-1/TRBV3-2
CASSLPRRYYEQFF
>15|TRBD2|TRBV5-1
CASSHIAGGGNTQYF
>14|TRBD1|TRBV5-6
CASRNLQGAGEQYF
>14|NA|TRBV7-9
CASSQPRDEGELFF
>15|NA|TRBV28
CASSLGGIFNQPQHF
>13|NA|TRBV6-5
CASSYQGRTEAFF
>16|NA|TRBV5-4
CASSPGGGTVNEKLFF
>14|TRBD1|TRBV2
CASCRAGGGTEAFF
>15|NA|TRBV27
CASVQADPSTDTQYF
>14|NA|TRBV30
CAWSVTRIGNEQFF
>15|TRBD1|TRBV18
CASSPLQGRLYEQYF
>14|NA|TRBV19
CASSPARDNSPLHF
>18|TRBD2|TRBV2
CASSEARLAGLNTGELFF
>18|NA|TRBV2
CASSEALFGGNYNSPLHF
>12|NA|TRBV4-3
CASSDQDGELFF
>15|TRBD2|TRBV3-1/TRBV3-2
CASSHSGSGQETQYF
>15|TRBD1|TRBV6-6
CASSFGQGPTGELFF
>15|NA|TRBV3-1/TRBV3-2
CASSQEITGPNTIYF
>13|TRBD1|TRBV12-3/TRBV12-4
CASSRTGEETQYF